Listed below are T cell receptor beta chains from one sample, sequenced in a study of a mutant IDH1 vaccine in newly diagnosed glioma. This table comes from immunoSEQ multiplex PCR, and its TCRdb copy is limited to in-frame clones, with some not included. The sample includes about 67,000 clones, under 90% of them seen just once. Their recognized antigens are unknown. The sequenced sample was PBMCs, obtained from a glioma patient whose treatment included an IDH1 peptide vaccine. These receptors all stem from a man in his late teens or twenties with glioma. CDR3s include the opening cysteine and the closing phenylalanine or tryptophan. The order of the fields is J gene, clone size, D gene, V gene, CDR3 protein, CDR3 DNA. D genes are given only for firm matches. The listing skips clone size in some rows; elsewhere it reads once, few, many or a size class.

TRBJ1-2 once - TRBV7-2 CASSPARRGNYGYTF TGTGCCAGCAGCCCAGCCCGGCGGGGAAACTATGGCTACACCTTC
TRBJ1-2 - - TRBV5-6 CASSPRGHGYTF TGTGCCAGCAGCCCGAGAGGGCACGGCTACACCTTC
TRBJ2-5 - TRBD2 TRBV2 CASSEGTSGGAGETQYF TGTGCCAGCAGTGAAGGGACTAGCGGGGGGGCAGGGGAGACCCAGTACTTC
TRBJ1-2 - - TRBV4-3 CASSQDYGGGYGYTF TGCGCCAGCAGCCAAGATTATGGGGGGGGCTATGGCTACACCTTC
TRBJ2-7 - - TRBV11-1 CASSPSVGASSSYEQYF TGTGCCAGCAGCCCCTCGGTCGGGGCAAGTAGCTCCTACGAGCAGTACTTC
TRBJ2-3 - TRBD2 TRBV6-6 CATNWRGYPTTDTQYF TGTGCCACCAACTGGCGGGGGTACCCTACCACAGATACGCAGTATTTT
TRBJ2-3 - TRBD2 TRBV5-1 CASSQGLADTDTQYF TGCGCCAGCAGCCAGGGACTAGCGGATACAGATACGCAGTATTTT
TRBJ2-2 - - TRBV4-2 CASSHLDLSNTGELFF TGTGCCAGCAGCCACCTGGACTTATCAAACACCGGGGAGCTGTTTTTT
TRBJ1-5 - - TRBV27 CASSLYSFSNQPQHF TGTGCCAGCAGTTTATACAGCTTTAGCAATCAGCCCCAGCATTTT
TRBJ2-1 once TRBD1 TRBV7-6 CASSFGTGIYNEQFF TGTGCCAGCAGCTTTGGGACAGGGATCTACAATGAGCAGTTCTTC
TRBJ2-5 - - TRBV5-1 CASSLQGGGETQYF TGCGCCAGCAGCTTACAGGGCGGTGGAGAGACCCAGTACTTC
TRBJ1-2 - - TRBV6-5 CASSQRNRAYGYTF TGTGCCAGCAGTCAACGCAACAGGGCGTATGGCTACACCTTC